The next 14 T cell receptor beta chains were all read from a single sample in a study of T cells in Graves' hyperthyroidism and ophthalmopathy. Amplification targeted TCR beta CDR3 regions from RNA transcripts. First-round RT-PCR with HTBI primers amplified the TCR CDR3 region. TCRdb re-called the multiplex PCR reads with MiXCR, one entry per CDR3 protein. The data show some 620,000 distinct CDR3 sequences, around 15% seen once. The sequenced sample consisted of blood. Every receptor here comes from a young woman with Graves' hyperthyroidism.

This clonotype was counted many times. The chain combines TRBV5-1 with TRBJ2-3; the match to TRBD1 covers 7 bases. Germline CDR1 is SGHRS and CDR2 is YFSETQ. Trimming took 4 bases from V and 4 from J; bases not matched to a gene: 6. This CDR3 spans 14 amino acids. The DNA for the CDR3 is TGCGCCAGCAGCCCGGGACAGCTCGCAGATACGCAGTATTTT. This sequence encodes CASSPGQLADTQYF.

This clonotype was recorded at least ten times. This chain links TRBV5-1 with TRBJ2-7, with no clear D. The ends were cut back, 3 bases at V and 0 bases at J, with 10 bases in the middle. The CDR3 has 14 residues. The germline CDR1 and CDR2 sequences are SGHRS and YFSETQ. CDR3 amino acids: CASSSPPSSYEQYF. The CDR3 region has the DNA TGCGCCAGCAGCTCCCCACCGAGCTCCTACGAGCAGTACTTC.

This clonotype was counted a few times. This chain uses TRBV9 with TRBJ1-1; 7 nucleotides agree with TRBD1. The germline V gene has CDR1 SGDLS and CDR2 YYNGEE. V shed 0 bases, J shed 3 bases, and the junction held 5 bases outside the gene matches. This CDR3 is 15 amino acids long. As DNA, the CDR3 is TGTGCCAGCAGCGTAGCAGGGGGAGGCTACACTGAAGCTTTCTTT. Translating it yields CASSVAGGGYTEAFF.

The chain links TRBV6-2 or TRBV6-3 to TRBJ1-1, with TRBD1 matching 10 bases. Trimming removed 10 bases from V and 1 base from J; junction bases left unmatched: 15. The CDR3 runs to 17 residues. CDR1 MNHEY and CDR2 SVGEGT come from the germline V gene. The CDR3 sequence: CATPGTDRGTWNTEAFF. CDR3 nucleotides: TGTGCCACCCCGGGCACGGACAGGGGGACATGGAACACTGAAGCTTTCTTT.

Many counts were recorded for this clonotype. CDR3 sequence (DNA): TGTGCCAGCAGCCGCGGACTAGCGGGAAGCGAGCAGTACTTC. It specifies CASSRGLAGSEQYF. This chain uses TRBV7-8 with TRBJ2-7; 12 bases agree with TRBD2. The CDR3 is made up of 14 amino acids. Unmatched junction bases numbered 5, after V lost 5 bases and J lost 6 bases. The germline V gene encodes CDR1 SGHVS and CDR2 FQNEAQ.

The gene calls are TRBV7-3 and TRBJ2-2; D is possibly TRBD2 (6 bases). V dropped 4 bases and J dropped 3 bases, with 15 bases sitting between them. CDR3 size: 16 residues. The germline V gene encodes CDR1 SGHTA and CDR2 FQGTGA. Written as DNA, the CDR3 is TGTGCCAGCAGCTCTGGAACGCGGGGAGACACCGGGGAGCTGTTTTTT. Residues: CASSSGTRGDTGELFF. Based on the CDR3 plus reference TRBV7-3 and TRBJ2-2, the full variable domain is GAGVSQTPSNKVTEKGKYVELRCDPISGHTALYWYRQSLGQGPEFLIYFQGTGAADDSGLPNDRFFAVRPEGSVSTLKIQRTERGDSAVYLCASSSGTRGDTGELFFGEGSRLTVL.

A few counts support this clonotype. The rearrangement uses TRBV30 and TRBJ1-5; 9 bases agree with TRBD1. V lost 0 bases to trimming and J lost 2 bases; unmatched junction nucleotides: 5. The CDR3 has 16 amino acids. Germline V gene data show CDR1 as GTSNPN and CDR2 as SVGIG (reference sequence). The CDR3 protein is CAWSVRWDRGNQPQHF. Written as DNA, the CDR3 is TGTGCCTGGAGTGTACGCTGGGACAGGGGCAATCAGCCCCAGCATTTT.

This clonotype was seen at least ten times. The chain uses TRBV20-1 and TRBJ2-7; no firm D call. The CDR3 extends over 15 amino acids. V was pared by 0 bases and J by 3 bases, with 15 bases between. CDR1 is DFQATT, CDR2 SNEGSKA, per germline (reference sequence). CDR3: CSARDVYEVLYEQYF. As DNA, the CDR3 is TGCAGTGCTAGAGATGTTTACGAGGTACTCTACGAGCAGTACTTC.

This clonotype has a count of ten or more. The chain uses TRBV2 and TRBJ2-7; 10 bases map to TRBD1. Germline lookup yields CDR1 SNHLY and CDR2 FYNNEI. V gave up 4 bases and J gave up 6 bases; unmatched junction bases: 3. The CDR3 runs to 13 residues. In nucleotides, the CDR3 is TGTGCCAGCAGTGCCGGGACAGGGGTCGAGCAGTACTTC. Translated, it gives CASSAGTGVEQYF. The full variable domain, rest sourced from reference TRBV2 and TRBJ2-7, is EPEVTQTPSHQVTQMGQEVILRCVPISNHLYFYWYRQILGQKVEFLVSFYNNEISEKSEIFDDQFSVERPDGSNFTLKIRSTKLEDSAMYFCASSAGTGVEQYFGPGTRLTVT.

This clonotype was seen more than once but under ten times. The J gene is TRBJ2-3, the V gene TRBV9, with D possibly matching TRBD2 (6 bases). V lost 4 bases, J lost 7 bases, and 13 bases lay in between. The CDR3 has 13 amino acids. Germline V gives CDR1 SGDLS, CDR2 YYNGEE. The CDR3 nucleotides read TGTGCCAGCAGCCTTACCGGGAGTAATACGCAGTATTTT. Translation gives CASSLTGSNTQYF. Drawing the rest from reference TRBV9 and TRBJ2-3, the complete variable domain is DSGVTQTPKHLITATGQRVTLRCSPRSGDLSVYWYQQSLDQGLQFLIQYYNGEERAKGNILERFSAQQFPDLHSELNLSSLELGDSALYFCASSLTGSNTQYFGPGTRLTVL.

This clonotype was detected many times. The rearrangement uses TRBV7-6 and TRBJ2-7; maybe TRBD1 (6 bases). CDR3 length equals 15 residues. Between the trimmed V and J ends, which lost 1 base and 3 bases, there was a span of 13 bases. The germline V gene has CDR1 SGHVS and CDR2 FNYEAQ. The CDR3 reads CASSLGSGTNYEQYF. The DNA for the CDR3 is TGTGCCAGCAGCTTAGGTTCGGGGACAAACTACGAGCAGTACTTC.

This clonotype occurred many times. The chain recombines TRBV11-2 with TRBJ1-5; possibly TRBD1 for D (5 bases). Germline CDR1 and CDR2: SGHAT and FQNNGV. Trimming left V 5 bases short and J 7 bases short, with 15 bases between. This CDR3 region has 14 residues. The DNA for the CDR3 is TGTGCCAGCAGCACCAACCAGGGACGGCAGCCCCAGCATTTT. Its translation is CASSTNQGRQPQHF.

The DNA for the CDR3 is TGTGCCAGCAGCTCATCAACGAGCGGGATGATCTACGAGCAGTACTTC. This translates into CASSSSTSGMIYEQYF. The chain has TRBV7-9 and TRBJ2-7, with 7 bases fitting TRBD2. The CDR3 covers 16 residues. From germline, CDR1 is SEHNR and CDR2 FQNEAQ (reference sequence). Trimming cost V 4 bases and J 3 bases; bases outside gene matches: 12.

At least ten counts were recorded for this clonotype. The chain employs TRBV6-2 or TRBV6-3 and TRBJ2-2, with TRBD1 matching over 8 bases. Losses at the gene ends were 0 bases for V and 3 bases for J; bases not matched to a gene: 3. Germline assignment: CDR1 MNHEY and CDR2 SVGEGT. This CDR3 spans 16 amino acids. DNA of the CDR3: TGTGCCAGCAGTTACTCGACAGGGGCGGACACCGGGGAGCTGTTTTTT. Translation gives CASSYSTGADTGELFF.